This TCR beta chain was profiled in a study of blood T cells in healthy people across ages. Notes on the study in general: Older age coincided with a roughly linear decline in TCR beta diversity per million T cells. Changes in expanded clonotypes were possibly confounded, as the CMV status of donors was unknown.

Each individual donor underwent a draw of approximately 10 milliliters of peripheral blood. The V and J ends lost 1 base and 3 bases, in that order; junction bases with no gene match: 4. This CDR3 spans 15 amino acids. Germline lookup yields CDR1 LGHNA and CDR2 YSLEER. To note about this clonotype: Its antigen is unknown.

Using a J-beta primer mix together with a sample-barcoded 5' primer, a second PCR was run for roughly 6 to 12 cycles. TCRdb used MiXCR to reprocess the 5' RACE reads, holding one entry per CDR3 protein. This repertoire shows approximately 2,000,000 distinct CDR3 sequences, roughly two fifths found once; its top ten account for about 21%. The sequence derives from a human donor in good health. Sequenced material: blood. The V and J genes are TRBV4-3 and TRBJ2-5, with 8 bases aligning to TRBD2. The CDR3 DNA is TGCGCCAGCAGCCAAGTTCTCGGGGGGGAAGAGACCCAGTACTTC. This encodes CASSQVLGGEETQYF.